A single sample gave rise to the 21 T cell receptor beta chains below, sequenced in a study of beta chain features in type 1 diabetes. Investigators reverse transcribed all isolated RNA, so they sequenced expressed TCRB transcripts. Assay used: immunoSEQ multiplex PCR; TCRdb lists only in-frame clones, some missing. The profile shows around 300,000 clones, roughly 15% of them singletons. Sequencing was carried out using central memory CD4+ T cells from blood. The receptors shown here come from a man aged 30 to 45 in good health.

The gene calls are TRBV7-2 and TRBJ1-1; D unclear. This CDR3 has 13 amino acids. The germline CDR1 and CDR2 sequences are SGHTA and FQGNSA. The V end was cut by 4 bases, the J end by 4 bases, with 10 bases between. In DNA, the CDR3 is TGTGCCAGCAGCTCAAACTCGGGCACTGAAGCTTTCTTT. Amino acid sequence: CASSSNSGTEAFF.

V gene TRBV6-1 combines with J gene TRBJ2-2; 8 bases are a match to TRBD2. Germline CDR1 and CDR2: MNHNS and SASEGT. V shed 2 bases, J shed 2 bases, and the junction held 4 bases outside the gene matches. The CDR3 consists of 16 residues. The CDR3 protein is CASSERAGGNTGELFF. The CDR3 coding sequence is TGTGCCAGCAGTGAACGGGCGGGGGGAAACACCGGGGAGCTGTTTTTT.

Comments on this clone: This same CDR3 is encoded by further DNA sequences in the sample. V usage is TRBV27 and J usage is TRBJ2-7; D is ambiguous. Germline CDR1 reads MNHEY; CDR2 reads SMNVEV (reference sequence). The CDR3 is 13 residues long. V shed 3 bases and J shed 0 bases, with 6 bases lying between them. CDR3 in DNA: TGTGCCAGCAGTTTTAGGAACTCCTACGAGCAGTACGTC. This gives the protein CASSFRNSYEQYV.

This clone was observed a handful of times. The chain links TRBV6-6 to TRBJ2-3; D is unresolved. Trimming took off 3 bases at V and 2 bases at J, with 3 bases between the two ends. Germline CDR1 is MNHNY and CDR2 is SVGAGI (reference sequence). This CDR3 spans 12 amino acids. The CDR3 loop is CASSYNTDTQYF. CDR3 coding DNA: TGTGCCAGCAGTTATAACACAGATACGCAGTATTTT.

This clone was seen a few times. This rearrangement joins TRBV9 to TRBJ2-3; TRBD2 matches at 15 bases. There are 22 residues in the CDR3. The germline gives CDR1 SGDLS, CDR2 YYNGEE. V trimming: 0 bases; J trimming: 0 bases; junction bases outside the gene matches: 14. The CDR3 loop reads CASSVETPSPGLAGGSTDTQYF. The DNA of the CDR3 is TGTGCCAGCAGCGTAGAAACCCCCTCTCCGGGACTAGCGGGGGGCAGCACAGATACGCAGTATTTT.

CDR3 amino acids: CASSLVYGRETQYF. The CDR3 DNA sequence: TGTGCCAGCAGCTTAGTATATGGAAGGGAGACCCAGTACTTC. The chain joins TRBV7-2 to TRBJ2-5, with D hard to call. Germline V lookup: CDR1 SGHTA, CDR2 FQGNSA. The CDR3 totals 14 residues. Trimming removed 1 base from V and 5 bases from J, with 11 bases in between.

This clone showed up just a few times. The chain combines TRBV30 with TRBJ2-1; D may be TRBD2 (5 bases). The V and J ends lost 0 bases and 10 bases respectively, with 13 bases between them. This CDR3 comprises 13 residues. Germline lookup yields CDR1 GTSNPN and CDR2 SVGIG (reference sequence). In DNA form, the CDR3 reads TGTGCCTGGAGTGTACGGAATCCGGGGGAGCAGTTCTTC. Protein sequence: CAWSVRNPGEQFF.

This clone has just a few counts. The CDR3 here is CASGTANTGELFF. DNA of the CDR3: TGTGCCAGCGGGACTGCGAACACCGGGGAGCTGTTTTTT. V usage is TRBV6-1 and J usage is TRBJ2-2, with D possibly matching TRBD2 (6 bases). Germline loops: CDR1 MNHNS, CDR2 SASEGT. Trimming shortened V by 8 bases and J by 0 bases, and 7 bases separated the two germline ends. The CDR3 sequence is 13 residues long.

This clone was counted a few times. The gene calls are TRBV9 and TRBJ1-4; 8 bases agree with TRBD1. CDR3 length: 15 amino acids. V shed 3 bases and J 7 bases; nucleotides not matched to a gene: 8. Germline V CDR1 and CDR2: SGDLS, YYNGEE. The CDR3 sequence: CASSAQTGESEKLFF. Here the CDR3 DNA reads TGTGCCAGCAGCGCCCAGACAGGGGAGAGTGAAAAACTGTTTTTT.

This clone was detected only a few times. The V call is TRBV4-1, the J call TRBJ2-5; D is uncertain. Trimming left V 0 bases short and J 5 bases short, with 10 bases between. The CDR3 extends over 14 amino acids. From germline, CDR1 is MGHRA and CDR2 YSYEKL. DNA of the CDR3: TGCGCCAGCAGCCAAGAAGAGCGAAGGGAGACCCAGTACTTC. Its protein is CASSQEERRETQYF.

A few counts support this clone. This chain links TRBV4-2 with TRBJ2-1, with 9 bases that match TRBD2. The CDR3 is made up of 16 amino acids. Germline CDR1 is LGHNA and CDR2 is YNFKEQ. V was clipped by 1 base and J by 8 bases; unmatched bases: 9. CDR3 sequence (DNA): TGTGCCAGCAGCCAAGTACGGGCGGGAGGGCGGTATGAGCAGTTCTTC. Its protein product is CASSQVRAGGRYEQFF.

This clone was recorded a few times. This chain joins TRBV7-2 and TRBJ1-1; no firm D call. The V gene's germline CDR1 is SGHTA and CDR2 FQGNSA. The V and J ends lost 0 bases and 3 bases respectively, with 14 bases between them. The CDR3 consists of 16 residues. CDR3 protein: CASSLAFGHGDTEAFF. CDR3 coding DNA: TGTGCCAGCAGCTTAGCGTTCGGTCACGGAGACACTGAAGCTTTCTTT.

With respect to this clone: Given a far larger clone just one base away, this is likely a sequencing read error. This sequence joins TRBV5-1 and TRBJ1-2; perhaps TRBD1 as D (6 bases). Germline V lookup: CDR1 SGHRS, CDR2 YFSETQ. CDR3 length: 17 residues. V was trimmed by 0 bases and J by 3 bases, leaving 18 bases between them. The DNA for the CDR3 is TGCGCCAGCAGCTTGGTTAAACAGGGAAGGGTTGACTATGGCTACACCTTC. Translation: CASSLVKQGRVDYGYTF.

The chain is built from TRBV6-5 and TRBJ2-1; D call uncertain. CDR1 is MNHEY, CDR2 SVGAGI, per germline. V lost 0 bases and J 2 bases, leaving 8 bases between the germline ends. The CDR3 extends over 15 amino acids. The CDR3 coding sequence is TGTGCCAGCAGTTACTCGAAGGGCCCCTACAATGAGCAGTTCTTC. Translated: CASSYSKGPYNEQFF.

The J gene is TRBJ2-6, the V gene TRBV4-3; D gene uncertain. Germline loops: CDR1 LGHNA, CDR2 YSLEER. Trimming shortened V by 1 base and J by 0 bases, and 10 bases separated the two germline ends. This CDR3 spans 17 amino acids. Written as DNA, the CDR3 is TGCGCCAGCAGCCAAGGCAGGTTAGCCTCTGGGGCCAACGTCCTGACTTTC. It encodes CASSQGRLASGANVLTF.

The J gene is TRBJ1-1, the V gene TRBV5-1, with TRBD1 matching 10 bases. This CDR3 comprises 12 residues. After removal of 0 bases from V and 10 bases from J, the junction contained 0 bases not matched to a gene. CDR1 is SGHRS and CDR2 is YFSETQ in the germline V gene. The CDR3 spells CASSLGDRGAFF. The CDR3 DNA sequence: TGCGCCAGCAGCTTGGGGGACAGGGGAGCTTTCTTT.

V gene TRBV7-2 combines with J gene TRBJ2-2; TRBD2 matches 13 bases. J lost 6 bases, V lost 5 bases, and 0 bases had no gene match. This CDR3 region has 14 residues. Germline loops: CDR1 SGHTA, CDR2 FQGNSA. The CDR3 DNA reads TGTGCCAGCAGCGGACTAGCGGGAGCCGGGGAGCTGTTTTTT. It translates to CASSGLAGAGELFF.

This clone has more than one count but fewer than ten. The chain carries TRBV6-5 and TRBJ1-2, with 8 bases identical to TRBD1. CDR1 MNHEY and CDR2 SVGAGI come from the germline V gene. CDR3 length equals 14 residues. The trim removed 5 bases at V and 6 bases at J, leaving 8 bases unmatched. The CDR3 DNA reads TGTGCCAGCAGTGCCTTGGACAGGGCGAATGGCTACACCTTC. It specifies CASSALDRANGYTF.

This clone was counted ten times or more. V is TRBV5-1 and J is TRBJ2-2; D possibly corresponds to TRBD1 (6 bases). Germline CDR1 reads SGHRS; CDR2 reads YFSETQ. The length of the CDR3 is 14 residues. V lost 4 bases, J lost 4 bases, and 11 bases lay in between. The DNA of the CDR3 is TGCGCCAGCAGCCTTACAGGGATCACCGGGGAGCTGTTTTTT. Its protein product is CASSLTGITGELFF. The full variable domain, rest sourced from reference TRBV5-1 and TRBJ2-2, is KAGVTQTPRYLIKTRGQQVTLSCSPISGHRSVSWYQQTPGQGLQFLFEYFSETQRNKGNFPGRFSGRQFSNSRSEMNVSTLELGDSALYLCASSLTGITGELFFGEGSRLTVL.

This chain links TRBV5-1 with TRBJ2-3; 15 bases are a match to TRBD2. The CDR3 has 16 residues. Germline V gene data show CDR1 as SGHRS and CDR2 as YFSETQ. V lost 4 bases, J lost 7 bases, and 7 bases stayed unmatched. The CDR3 DNA sequence: TGCGCCAGCAGCCCCGGACTAGCGGGAGGGCCACATACGCAGTATTTT. It encodes CASSPGLAGGPHTQYF. Looking up the rest from reference TRBV5-1 and TRBJ2-3 gives the full variable domain: KAGVTQTPRYLIKTRGQQVTLSCSPISGHRSVSWYQQTPGQGLQFLFEYFSETQRNKGNFPGRFSGRQFSNSRSEMNVSTLELGDSALYLCASSPGLAGGPHTQYFGPGTRLTVL.

The chain links TRBV29-1 to TRBJ1-4, with D perhaps TRBD1 (5 bases). Germline CDR1 and CDR2: SQVTM and ANQGSEA. This CDR3 contains 13 residues. V lost 1 base and J lost 4, with 7 bases in between. The CDR3 protein is CSVEGGLNEKLFF. The CDR3 DNA reads TGCAGCGTTGAAGGGGGCCTTAATGAAAAACTGTTTTTT.